Each of the 22 T cell receptor beta chains below was sequenced from the same sample in a study of CD8+ T cells in alopecia areata. Stated treatment: oral pan-JAK inhibitor, 5-10 mg twice daily. The sequencing template was cDNA reverse transcribed from extracted RNA. Data came from immunoSEQ multiplex PCR; TCRdb stores just in-frame clones and leaves some out. Here the sample spans around 300,000 clones, over 45% being singletons. The material sequenced was CD4+ T cells sorted from blood, taken at roughly week 53, from a patient treated with tofacitinib. These receptors were taken from a human donor with alopecia areata.

In its sample, this clone was seen a few times. The chain has TRBV7-9 and TRBJ1-2; TRBD1 matches at 8 bases. Germline V gene data show CDR1 as SEHNR and CDR2 as FQNEAQ (reference sequence). The CDR3 is made up of 14 amino acids. Trimming cost V 4 bases and J 4 bases; bases outside gene matches: 5. This CDR3 is CASSSSGTGYGYTF. DNA of the CDR3: TGTGCCAGCAGCTCGTCCGGGACAGGCTATGGCTACACCTTC.

The genes are TRBV4-1 and TRBJ1-1; D not certain. This CDR3 region has 15 residues. Germline V gene sequence: CDR1 MGHRA, CDR2 YSYEKL. The germline V and J ends were trimmed by 2 bases and 12 bases, with 22 bases remaining between them. This CDR3 reads CASSQPKDPPRRTFF. The CDR3 DNA reads TGCGCCAGCAGCCAACCCAAGGACCCCCCCCGGCGGACTTTCTTT.

The chain has TRBV7-2 and TRBJ1-6; D is possibly TRBD1 (5 bases). V lost 5 bases, J lost 3 bases, and 17 bases lay in between. Germline V gives CDR1 SGHTA, CDR2 FQGNSA. The CDR3 contains 17 residues. CDR3 nucleotide sequence: TGTGCCAGCAGCGTATTTGGGGCTGCCCACTATAATTCACCCCTCCACTTT. Translating gives CASSVFGAAHYNSPLHF.

V gene TRBV5-4 combines with J gene TRBJ2-7, with 7 bases matching TRBD1. J gave up 2 bases and V 4 bases, and 12 bases lay outside the gene matches. This CDR3 has 16 amino acids. Germline V lookup: CDR1 SGHNT, CDR2 YYREEE (reference sequence). CDR3 DNA sequence: TGTGCCAGCAGCCACGGGCAGGGACAGCTAACCTACGAGCAGTACTTC. Protein: CASSHGQGQLTYEQYF.

The table lists this clone with a few counts. V gene TRBV7-2 combines with J gene TRBJ2-2; D remains ambiguous. From germline, CDR1 is SGHTA and CDR2 FQGNSA. This CDR3 comprises 13 residues. The V end was cut by 3 bases, the J end by 1 base, with 3 bases between. The CDR3 sequence is CASSFKNTGELFF. In nucleotides, the CDR3 is TGTGCCAGCAGCTTTAAGAACACCGGGGAGCTGTTTTTT.

This clone was observed a handful of times. The chain has TRBV29-1 and TRBJ1-5; D is undetermined. The CDR3 consists of 13 residues. The V gene lost 4 bases and the J gene lost 2 bases, with 9 bases spanning the gap. Germline V gene data show CDR1 as SQVTM and CDR2 as ANQGSEA. This CDR3 reads CSVGSQRNQPQHF. Here the CDR3 DNA reads TGCAGCGTTGGGTCACAGCGCAATCAGCCCCAGCATTTT.

This chain links TRBV7-3 with TRBJ2-5, with D perhaps matching TRBD2 (6 bases). This CDR3 comprises 16 residues. Germline V lookup: CDR1 SGHTA, CDR2 FQGTGA. The V gene lost 4 bases and the J gene lost 2 bases, with 17 bases spanning the gap. The CDR3 here is CASSSLGRSGQETQYF. DNA of the CDR3: TGTGCCAGCAGCTCCTTGGGGAGGTCCGGGCAAGAGACCCAGTACTTC.

V is TRBV7-6 and J is TRBJ1-6, with TRBD1 matching over 7 bases. This CDR3 has 14 amino acids. Germline V gene sequence: CDR1 SGHVS, CDR2 FNYEAQ. V gave up 1 base and J gave up 8 bases; unmatched junction bases: 2. CDR3 sequence: CASSLVGGDSPLHF. CDR3 in DNA: TGTGCCAGCAGCTTAGTAGGGGGCGATTCACCCCTCCACTTT.

A remark on this clone: Distinct nucleotide sequences in the sample also encode this CDR3. V gene TRBV5-1 combines with J gene TRBJ1-1, with a weak D call TRBD1 (5 bases). Germline CDR1 reads SGHRS; CDR2 reads YFSETQ. Trimming removed 0 bases at V and 2 bases at J, with 8 bases between. The CDR3 consists of 14 residues. The CDR3 spells CASSLAGGNTEAFF. CDR3 coding DNA: TGCGCCAGCAGCTTGGCCGGGGGTAACACTGAAGCTTTCTTT.

This chain connects TRBV30 to TRBJ1-5; 8 bases map to TRBD1. The germline gives CDR1 GTSNPN, CDR2 SVGIG (reference sequence). This CDR3 spans 13 amino acids. Losses at the gene ends were 4 bases for V and 4 bases for J; bases not matched to a gene: 3. The CDR3 region has the DNA TGTGCCTGGACTGGACAGGGTAATCAGCCCCAGCATTTT. This codes for CAWTGQGNQPQHF.

V is TRBV5-1 and J is TRBJ1-6; D may be TRBD1 (6 bases). Trimming removed 1 base from V and 9 bases from J, with 14 bases in between. This CDR3 comprises 15 residues. Germline loops: CDR1 SGHRS, CDR2 YFSETQ. As DNA, the CDR3 is TGCGCCAGCAGCTTGACCTCAGAGGACAGTTCACCCCTCCACTTT. This encodes CASSLTSEDSSPLHF.

The J gene is TRBJ1-1, the V gene TRBV2; D may be TRBD1 (5 bases). Trimming took 5 bases from V and 0 from J, leaving 7 bases between them. The CDR3 totals 13 residues. CDR1 is SNHLY and CDR2 is FYNNEI in the germline V gene. CDR3 region: CASSRQLNTEAFF. The CDR3, as DNA: TGTGCCAGCAGTCGACAGTTGAACACTGAAGCTTTCTTT.

Here the CDR3 DNA reads TGTGCCTGGAGGCCTTTAGTTAATTCACCCCTCCACTTT. This encodes CAWRPLVNSPLHF. The chain uses TRBV30 and TRBJ1-6; D is uncertain. The CDR3 runs to 13 residues. V was pared by 3 bases and J by 6 bases, with 9 bases between. CDR1 is GTSNPN and CDR2 is SVGIG in the germline V gene (reference sequence).

This chain uses TRBV30 with TRBJ2-2; D gene ambiguous. With 2 bases removed from V and 7 bases from J, the gap between germline ends came to 17 bases. Germline V lookup: CDR1 GTSNPN, CDR2 SVGIG (reference sequence). The CDR3 runs 15 residues. This chain's CDR3 is CAWSRVGLYGGELFF. The CDR3 nucleotides read TGTGCCTGGAGTCGGGTTGGGTTGTACGGCGGGGAGCTGTTTTTT.

This sequence joins TRBV6-5 and TRBJ1-2; D remains unclear. This CDR3 has 13 amino acids. Germline values: CDR1 MNHEY, CDR2 SVGAGI. Trimming pared 5 bases from V and 2 bases from J, leaving 9 bases between. The CDR3 nucleotides read TGTGCCAGCAGTGATGTGTGGAACTATGGCTACACCTTC. It translates to CASSDVWNYGYTF.

V and J are TRBV10-2 and TRBJ1-2; D may be TRBD1 (6 bases). Trimming removed 5 bases at V and 4 bases at J, with 14 bases between. Germline V gene data show CDR1 as WSHSY and CDR2 as SAAADI. The CDR3 extends over 14 amino acids. CDR3 in DNA: TGCGCCAGCAGTTCCGACAGGACAGCCTATGGCTACACCTTC. It translates to CASSSDRTAYGYTF.

V usage is TRBV30 and J usage is TRBJ1-2; D unresolved. Germline V gives CDR1 GTSNPN, CDR2 SVGIG (reference sequence). The CDR3 has 12 amino acids. The V gene lost 2 bases and the J gene lost 2 bases, with 6 bases spanning the gap. The CDR3 loop reads CAWSQSNYGYTF. CDR3 nucleotide sequence: TGTGCCTGGAGTCAGTCCAACTATGGCTACACCTTC.

The chain links TRBV4-3 to TRBJ1-3, with D possibly TRBD1 on 6 matching bases. This CDR3 is 16 amino acids long. V shed 1 base and J shed 2 bases, with 12 bases lying between them. Per the germline V gene, CDR1 is LGHNA and CDR2 is YSLEER. CDR3 amino acids: CASSQVIRGAGNTIYF. CDR3 in DNA: TGCGCCAGCAGCCAAGTTATCAGGGGAGCTGGAAACACCATATATTTT.

The chain joins TRBV12-5 to TRBJ2-1; the D is unclear. V was shortened by 5 bases and J by 10 bases, with 15 bases between the two germline ends. This CDR3 is built from 13 residues. Germline V CDR1 and CDR2: LGHNT, FRNRAP. CDR3 in amino acids: CASGGSGRAEQFF. CDR3 nucleotide sequence: TGTGCTAGTGGTGGATCGGGCCGGGCGGAGCAGTTCTTC.

The chain combines TRBV2 with TRBJ2-7, with 8 bases aligning to TRBD1. In germline, CDR1 is SNHLY, CDR2 FYNNEI. This CDR3 is built from 14 residues. J was trimmed by 3 bases and V by 2 bases; bases with no gene match: 3. The DNA for the CDR3 is TGTGCCAGCAGTGAACAGGGGGCCTTCTACGAGCAGTACTTC. As protein: CASSEQGAFYEQYF.

This clone was seen a few times. The rearrangement joins TRBV30 to TRBJ2-2; 9 bases align to TRBD1. V lost 1 base to trimming and J lost 3 bases; unmatched junction nucleotides: 6. This CDR3 is built from 16 residues. Germline-derived CDR1 and CDR2 are GTSNPN and SVGIG (reference sequence). CDR3 protein: CAWSAGTGRDTGELFF. DNA for the CDR3: TGTGCCTGGAGTGCCGGGACAGGGAGGGACACCGGGGAGCTGTTTTTT.

This clone was seen only a few times. The genes are TRBV10-3 and TRBJ2-7; maybe TRBD1 (5 bases). Germline-derived CDR1 and CDR2 are ENHRY and SYGVKD. The CDR3 sequence is 12 residues long. Trimming stripped 2 bases from V and 4 bases from J, with 6 bases between. This CDR3 reads CAISEGAYEQYF. DNA for the CDR3: TGTGCCATCAGTGAGGGGGCTTACGAGCAGTACTTC.